This TCR beta chain was recovered during a study of cytomegalovirus exposure and HLA in healthy donors. Clones were read by immunoSEQ multiplex PCR, and TCRdb kept only the in-frame ones, dropping some. Of about 280,000 clones listed, approximately 90% were seen once; the top ten hold 0.92%. The CDR3 sequence is 16 residues long. CDR1 SEHNR and CDR2 FQNEAQ come from the germline V gene (reference sequence). V was shortened by 1 base and J by 3 bases, with 13 bases between the two germline ends. Sequences were obtained from PBMCs. The source of this sequence is a woman in her late teens or twenties in good health and CMV-seronegative. The chain employs TRBV7-9 and TRBJ2-4; no clear D. Here the CDR3 reads CASSLDVQSLKNIQYF. CDR3 sequence (DNA): TGTGCCAGCAGCTTAGATGTACAATCCCTCAAAAACATTCAGTACTTC.